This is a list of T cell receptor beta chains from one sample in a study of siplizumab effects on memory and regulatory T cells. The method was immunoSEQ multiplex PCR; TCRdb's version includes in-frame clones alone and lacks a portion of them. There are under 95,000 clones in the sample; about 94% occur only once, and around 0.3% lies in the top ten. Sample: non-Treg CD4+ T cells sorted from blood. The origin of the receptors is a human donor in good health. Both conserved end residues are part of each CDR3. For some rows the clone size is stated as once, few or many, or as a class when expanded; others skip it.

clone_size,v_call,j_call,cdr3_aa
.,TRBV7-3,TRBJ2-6,CASSSVGGANVLTF
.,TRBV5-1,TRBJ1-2,CASSLDTGGYGYTF
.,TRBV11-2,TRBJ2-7,CASSLADSDEQYF
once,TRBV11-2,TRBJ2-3,CASSWGQASTDTQYF
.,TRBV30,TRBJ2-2,CAWTGLLNTGELFF
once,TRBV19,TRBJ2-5,CASSRAEEETQYF
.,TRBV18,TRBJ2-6,CASSPGGGMGSGANVLTF
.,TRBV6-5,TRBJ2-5,CASSAGSQETQYF
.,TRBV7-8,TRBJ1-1,CASSSGHPNTEAFF
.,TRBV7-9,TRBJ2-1,CASSWGAPSYNEQFF
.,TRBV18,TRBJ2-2,CASSPPQGGGNTGELFF
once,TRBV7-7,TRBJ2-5,CASSLGRGGETQYF
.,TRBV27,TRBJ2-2,CASSSHLGGELFF
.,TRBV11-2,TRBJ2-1,CASSLVVAGGSYNEQFF
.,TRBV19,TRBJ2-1,CASSLHSSGSGSYNEQFF
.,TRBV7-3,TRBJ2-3,CASSLGPHRSDTQYF
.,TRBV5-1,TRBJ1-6,CASSFPGDNSPLHF
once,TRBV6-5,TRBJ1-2,CASSTGGIGYTF
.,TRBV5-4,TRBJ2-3,CASRPGLGTSTDTQYF
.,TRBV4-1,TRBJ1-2,CASSQRSAGAFYGYTF
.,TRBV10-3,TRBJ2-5,CAISKGQGQETQYF
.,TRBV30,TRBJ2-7,CATGQGDYEQYF
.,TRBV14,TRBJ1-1,CASSPSGAEAFF
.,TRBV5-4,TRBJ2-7,CASSYSPTASYEQYF
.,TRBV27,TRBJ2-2,CASSQRGRTNTGELFF
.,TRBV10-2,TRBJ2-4,CASSEGGGNIQYF
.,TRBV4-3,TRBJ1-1,CASSQEEEAFF
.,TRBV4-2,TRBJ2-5,CASSQGGVPQETQYF
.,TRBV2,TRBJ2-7,CASSVSGHPYEQYF
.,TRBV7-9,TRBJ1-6,CASSPITGSDNSPLHF
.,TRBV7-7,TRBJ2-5,CASSSDSQETQYF
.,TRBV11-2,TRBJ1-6,CASSLNIPGSSYNSPLHF
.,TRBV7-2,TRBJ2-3,CASSSLPGLGTGGTDTQYF
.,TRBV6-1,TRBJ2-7,CASSGTGLYEQYF
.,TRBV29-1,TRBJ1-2,CSVDSYGYTF
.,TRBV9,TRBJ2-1,CASSVADAYNEQFF
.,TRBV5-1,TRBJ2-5,CASSLQGPPVGETQYF
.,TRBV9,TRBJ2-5,CASSVGQGGETQYF
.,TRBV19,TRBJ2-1,CASSIRTGPYNEQFF
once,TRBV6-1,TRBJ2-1,CASSDLAGGHNEQFF
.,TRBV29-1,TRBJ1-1,CSVVDRGGPGAEAFF
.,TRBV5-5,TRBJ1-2,CASSLSGALSYGYTF
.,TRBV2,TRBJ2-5,CASSERGVGETQYF
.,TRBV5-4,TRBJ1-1,CASSLPGNTEAFF
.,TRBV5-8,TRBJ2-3,CASSLGRTRSTDTQYF
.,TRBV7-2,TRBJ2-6,CASSSYRGGANVLTF
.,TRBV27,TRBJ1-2,CASTIGTDYGYTF
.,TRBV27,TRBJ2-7,CASSLTPVLAGGSYEQYF
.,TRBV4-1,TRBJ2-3,CASSPRLAGMSTDTQYF
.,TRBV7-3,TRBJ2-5,CASSLGGLAIETQYF
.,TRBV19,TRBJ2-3,CASSKSDQNTDTQYF
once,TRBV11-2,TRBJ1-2,CASSLSSGGPYGYTF
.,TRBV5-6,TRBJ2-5,CASSLLQGQETQYF
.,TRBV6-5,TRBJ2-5,CASTLGRGRGETQYF
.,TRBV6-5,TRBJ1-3,CATAIDGSGNTIYF